Sequencing of this TCR beta chain was carried out in a study of blood T cell repertoires in COVID-19. TCRdb keeps only in-frame clones here, not all; method: immunoSEQ multiplex PCR. Counted here are under 300,000 clones, 70% to 90% occurring once; the ten biggest clones make up less than 4.5%. The receptor's source is a man aged 50-60 years with acute or convalescent COVID-19. The sequenced sample consisted of peripheral blood.

The CDR3 spells CASSSQRGGPYEQYF. The CDR3 coding sequence is TGTGCCAGCAGCTCCCAAAGGGGGGGGCCATACGAGCAGTACTTC. This chain connects TRBV7-6 to TRBJ2-7, with D possibly being TRBD2 (7 bases). The V gene's germline CDR1 is SGHVS and CDR2 FNYEAQ. The CDR3 contains 15 residues. V gave up 4 bases and J gave up 4 bases, with 17 bases separating them.